Reported below is one T cell receptor beta chain. The target antigen is unknown. Between the trimmed V and J ends, which lost 6 bases and 2 bases, there was a span of 11 bases. CDR3 length: 13 residues. CDR1 and CDR2 (germline): DFQATT, SNEGSKA (reference sequence). In TCRdb, the RT-PCR reads were re-called with MiXCR into one record per CDR3 protein. Counted here are around 300,000 distinct CDR3 sequences, approximately 23% occurring once; the ten biggest clones make up about 9.3%. The data originate from a study of response to subunit inactivated influenza vaccine. Study findings and constraints: It was the authors' suggestion that each seasonal influenza vaccination recruits few new T cells.

This TCR derives from a man aged 50 to 69 who received an inactivated influenza vaccine. This chain links TRBV20-1 with TRBJ1-5; the D is unclear. Sequenced here: PBMCs from blood, sampled about 20 months after vaccination. CDR3 sequence (DNA): TGCAGTGCCGCGGGCGGACGCAATCAGCCCCAGCATTTT. Protein sequence: CSAAGGRNQPQHF.